These T cell receptor beta chains were read from a single sample in a study of shared clonotypes between healthy human individuals. Profiled with immunoSEQ multiplex PCR; TCRdb holds only in-frame clones, not every one. Of about 800,000 clones in the sample, 96% are singletons; the top ten hold less than 0.25%. The sample comprised naive CD8+ T cells sorted from blood. Source of these receptors: a young man in good health. Each CDR3 is given with its conserved first and last residue. D genes are given only for firm matches. Clone size is stated in some rows and not others, as once, few, many or a class when expanded.

v_gene	j_gene	abundance	d_gene	CDR3aa	CDR3nt
TRBV21-1	TRBJ2-7	-	-	CASSKGWTSGKATLCEQYF	TGTGCCAGCAGCAAAGGGTGGACTAGCGGGAAGGCCACTTTATGCGAGCAGTACTTC
TRBV27	TRBJ2-3	once	-	CASSLRGHTDTQYF	TGTGCCAGCAGTTTAAGGGGACACACAGATACGCAGTATTTT
TRBV23-1	TRBJ1-5	-	TRBD1	CASSQLYRDRGGNQPQHF	TGCGCCAGCAGTCAGCTATATCGGGACAGGGGCGGGAATCAGCCCCAGCATTTT
TRBV6-6	TRBJ2-1	once	-	CASSHDGYNEQFF	TGTGCCAGCAGTCATGACGGTTACAATGAGCAGTTCTTC
TRBV7-8	TRBJ2-5	-	-	CAVTAGETQYF	TGTGCTGTCACGGCGGGGGAGACCCAGTACTTC
TRBV4-1	TRBJ2-3	-	-	CASRGLKGGTDTQYF	TGCGCCAGCAGGGGCCTTAAAGGGGGCACAGATACGCAGTATTTT
TRBV4-1	TRBJ2-1	-	-	CASSQVPSESNEQFF	TGCGCCAGCAGCCAAGTGCCCTCCGAGAGCAATGAGCAGTTCTTC
TRBV4-3	TRBJ2-7	-	-	CASSQGLASYEQYF	TGCGCCAGCAGCCAAGGACTGGCTTCCTACGAGCAGTACTTC
TRBV7-3	TRBJ2-7	-	TRBD2	CASGWREGYEQYF	TGTGCCAGCGGATGGCGGGAGGGCTACGAGCAGTACTTC
TRBV5-6	TRBJ2-7	-	-	CASRVDGHTLKEQYF	TGTGCCAGCAGAGTGGATGGCCACACTTTGAAAGAGCAGTACTTC
TRBV7-8	TRBJ2-1	-	-	CASSLSVGNEQFF	TGTGCCAGCAGCTTAAGCGTGGGAAATGAGCAGTTCTTC
TRBV7-8	TRBJ2-1	once	TRBD2	CASSLGWTSGYNEQFF	TGTGCCAGCAGCTTAGGGTGGACTAGCGGGTACAATGAGCAGTTCTTC
TRBV7-9	TRBJ2-3	-	TRBD2	CASSFIAGEGTDTQYF	TGTGCCAGCAGCTTTATAGCGGGAGAGGGCACAGATACGCAGTATTTT
TRBV15	TRBJ1-1	-	TRBD1	CATSLRTGRTEAFF	TGTGCCACCAGCCTCCGGACAGGGCGAACTGAAGCTTTCTTT
TRBV25-1	TRBJ1-2	-	-	CASSGTLNYGYTF	TGTGCCAGCAGCGGGACCCTTAACTATGGCTACACCTTC
TRBV7-9	TRBJ2-7	-	-	CASSSDSVYYEQYF	TGTGCCAGCAGCTCGGACAGCGTTTACTACGAGCAGTACTTC
TRBV5-6	TRBJ2-1	-	TRBD2	CASSLGLAGGRYNEQFF	TGTGCCAGCAGCTTGGGACTAGCGGGAGGGCGGTACAATGAGCAGTTCTTC
TRBV9	TRBJ2-7	-	-	CASSVDLGEQYF	TGTGCCAGCAGCGTTGACTTAGGCGAGCAGTACTTC
TRBV7-9	TRBJ2-7	-	-	CASSLTKAGSHEQYF	TGTGCCAGCAGCTTAACAAAAGCAGGGAGCCACGAGCAGTACTTC
TRBV7-9	TRBJ2-7	-	-	CASSLYSSYEQYF	TGTGCCAGCAGCTTATATAGTTCCTACGAGCAGTACTTC
TRBV5-1	TRBJ1-2	-	-	CASSPRGGAIANYGYTF	TGCGCCAGCAGCCCCCGGGGGGGGGCGATAGCTAACTATGGCTACACCTTC
TRBV7-5	TRBJ2-1	-	-	CVRSFNWMEGSYNEQFF	TGTGTCAGAAGCTTCAATTGGATGGAGGGGTCCTACAATGAGCAGTTCTTC
TRBV5-1	TRBJ2-1	-	-	CASSHERSGARGYSYNEQFF	TGCGCCAGCAGCCACGAACGCTCGGGGGCGAGGGGTTATTCCTACAATGAGCAGTTCTTC
TRBV27	TRBJ2-1	-	TRBD2	CASSFLVAGDNEQFF	TGTGCCAGCAGTTTCCTGGTAGCGGGAGACAATGAGCAGTTCTTC
TRBV7-6	TRBJ2-2	-	-	CASRERRLAGELFF	TGTGCCAGTCGCGAGAGAAGGCTGGCCGGGGAGCTGTTTTTT
TRBV10-2	TRBJ1-1	-	-	CASSVLGPAEAFF	TGCGCCAGCAGTGTTTTAGGGCCGGCTGAAGCTTTCTTT
TRBV11-2	TRBJ2-1	once	TRBD2	CASSLTSGLESYNEQFF	TGTGCCAGCAGCTTGACTAGCGGGTTGGAATCCTACAATGAGCAGTTCTTC
TRBV2	TRBJ2-7	-	-	CASTGDEQYF	TGTGCCAGTACCGGGGACGAGCAGTACTTC
TRBV7-8	TRBJ2-7	-	-	CASSLTGTRSYEQYF	TGTGCCAGCAGCTTAACCGGGACAAGATCCTACGAGCAGTACTTC
TRBV25-1	TRBJ2-3	-	-	CASSESRGVRDTQYF	TGTGCCAGCAGTGAATCTCGTGGTGTGAGGGATACGCAGTATTTT
TRBV28	TRBJ2-7	-	-	CASSTPGHPGEQYF	TGTGCCAGCAGTACTCCGGGACACCCTGGCGAGCAGTACTTC
TRBV9	TRBJ1-1	-	TRBD1	CASNLVGTGGTEAFF	TGTGCCAGCAACCTCGTCGGGACAGGGGGGACCGAAGCTTTCTTT
TRBV7-8	TRBJ2-1	-	TRBD2	CASSLRGPASGSGNEQFF	TGTGCCAGCAGCTTACGGGGGCCTGCTAGCGGGAGTGGGAATGAGCAGTTCTTC
TRBV4-3	TRBJ2-1	-	TRBD1	CASSQGTGTTNEQFF	TGCGCCAGCAGCCAAGGGACAGGGACGACGAATGAGCAGTTCTTC
TRBV27	TRBJ2-7	-	-	CASSSPQRSRYEQYF	TGTGCCAGCAGTTCTCCGCAGCGGAGCCGCTACGAGCAGTACTTC
TRBV4-1	TRBJ2-7	-	-	CASSQDLGEKYEQYF	TGCGCCAGCAGCCAAGATCTAGGGGAGAAATACGAGCAGTACTTC
TRBV25-1	TRBJ2-5	-	-	CASRARFRAGSQETQYF	TGTGCCAGCAGGGCGCGCTTCAGGGCGGGGAGCCAAGAGACCCAGTACTTC
TRBV7-9	TRBJ2-1	-	-	CASSFLGGVTYNEQFF	TGTGCCAGCAGCTTTTTGGGGGGAGTCACCTACAATGAGCAGTTCTTC
TRBV11-3	TRBJ2-7	-	-	CASSRGGLEQYF	TGTGCCAGCAGCCGTGGCGGGTTGGAGCAGTACTTC
TRBV10-3	TRBJ1-5	-	-	CAISGAGLYSNQPQHF	TGTGCCATCAGTGGCGCTGGCCTCTATAGCAATCAGCCCCAGCATTTT
TRBV7-6	TRBJ2-7	-	-	CASSSGHPSYEQYF	TGTGCCAGCAGCTCGGGACACCCTTCCTACGAGCAGTACTTC
TRBV2	TRBJ1-4	-	-	CASSEGRNNEKLFF	TGTGCCAGCAGTGAAGGGCGTAATAATGAAAAACTGTTTTTT
TRBV7-8	TRBJ2-1	-	TRBD2	CASSSLAGAYNEQFF	TGTGCCAGCAGCTCACTAGCGGGAGCCTACAATGAGCAGTTCTTC
TRBV28	TRBJ2-7	-	-	CASSFDPYEQYF	TGTGCCAGCAGTTTCGATCCCTACGAGCAGTACTTC
TRBV5-4	TRBJ1-2	-	-	CATTLGIGYTF	TGTGCCACCACGCTAGGGATCGGCTACACCTTC
TRBV10-3	TRBJ2-7	-	-	CAINQDSSYEQYF	TGTGCCATCAATCAGGACAGCTCCTACGAGCAGTACTTC
TRBV7-8	TRBJ2-2	-	-	CASSLEVTRVGNTGELFF	TGTGCCAGCAGCTTAGAAGTGACTAGGGTGGGGAACACCGGGGAGCTGTTTTTT
TRBV19	TRBJ1-1	-	-	CASSIVSRGGTEAFF	TGTGCCAGTAGTATAGTTAGCAGGGGAGGCACTGAAGCTTTCTTT
TRBV5-1	TRBJ2-3	-	TRBD1	CASSWSPGQAIDTQYF	TGCGCCAGCAGCTGGTCCCCCGGACAGGCTATAGATACGCAGTATTTT
TRBV21-1	TRBJ2-6	-	-	CASSNRGLTSGANVLTF	TGTGCCAGCAGCAATAGGGGTCTCACTTCTGGGGCCAACGTCCTGACTTTC
TRBV25-1	TRBJ2-7	-	TRBD1	CASSESRTGIFEQYF	TGTGCCAGCAGTGAATCGAGGACAGGGATCTTCGAGCAGTACTTC
TRBV27	TRBJ2-5	-	-	CASSLRQSQETQYF	TGTGCCAGCAGTCTCCGACAGTCCCAAGAGACCCAGTACTTC
TRBV11-1	TRBJ2-7	-	-	CASSWSGTYEQYF	TGTGCCAGCAGCTGGAGCGGAACCTACGAGCAGTACTTC
TRBV7-2	TRBJ1-3	-	-	CASRQDSSGNTIYF	TGTGCCAGCAGACAAGACAGCTCTGGAAACACCATATATTTT
TRBV28	TRBJ2-5	-	TRBD2	CASSSPPGLAGGLETQYF	TGTGCCAGCAGTTCACCTCCGGGACTAGCGGGAGGGCTGGAGACCCAGTACTTC
TRBV30	TRBJ2-5	-	TRBD2	CAWSVVTSGTRKETQYF	TGTGCCTGGAGTGTAGTGACTAGCGGGACCAGAAAAGAGACCCAGTACTTC
TRBV10-3	TRBJ2-7	-	-	CAISAGVSYEQYF	TGTGCCATCAGTGCAGGAGTTTCCTACGAGCAGTACTTC